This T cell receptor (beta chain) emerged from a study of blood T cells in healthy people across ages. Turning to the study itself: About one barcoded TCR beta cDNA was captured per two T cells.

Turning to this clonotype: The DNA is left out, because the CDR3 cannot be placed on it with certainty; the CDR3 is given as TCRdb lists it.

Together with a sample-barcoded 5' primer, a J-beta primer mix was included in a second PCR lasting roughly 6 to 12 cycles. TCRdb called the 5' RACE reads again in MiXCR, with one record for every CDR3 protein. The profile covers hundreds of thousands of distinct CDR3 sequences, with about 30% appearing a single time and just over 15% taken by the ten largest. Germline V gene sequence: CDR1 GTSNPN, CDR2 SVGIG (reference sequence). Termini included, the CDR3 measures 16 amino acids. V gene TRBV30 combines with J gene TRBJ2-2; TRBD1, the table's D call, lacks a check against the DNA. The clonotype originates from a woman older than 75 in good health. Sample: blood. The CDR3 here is CAWSRDRGFGNGELFF.